This T cell receptor beta chain was identified in a study of T cells in Graves' hyperthyroidism and ophthalmopathy (dated by TCRdb to about 2019). At the level of the whole study: Peripheral blood was collected at initial diagnosis, before any treatment. To identify distinguishing TCR V-J signatures, a discovery cohort of 95 to 100 patients was used, comprising some 43 with Graves' ophthalmopathy and some 57 with stable Graves' hyperthyroidism. An independent validation cohort of around 19 hyperthyroidism patients and 17 patients who later progressed to ophthalmopathy tested prospective prediction of ophthalmopathy. The 75 to 100 discovery patients were randomly divided into training and test sets at a 7:3 ratio. In six Graves' hyperthyroidism patients, the study also compared T-cell repertoires from thyroid tissue with T-cell repertoires from blood. Following sampling, methimazole starting at 30 mg daily was given to hyperthyroidism patients, and high-dose intravenous methylprednisolone was given to ophthalmopathy patients. The paper describes TCR Vbeta CDR3 sequencing of about 140 peripheral blood samples, made up of 43 ophthalmopathy patients, 70 to 80 hyperthyroidism patients and 17 progressor patients.

Stable Graves' hyperthyroidism was defined as the absence of progression to ophthalmopathy over 18 months of follow-up. The hyperthyroidism patients were between 18 and 65 years old and newly diagnosed, with a disease duration of less than 2 months. Any patient with an uncontrolled infection, another autoimmune disease, pregnancy or lactation was excluded. Diagnoses relied on clinical symptoms, serum thyroxine and TRAb, thyroid ultrasound and orbital computed tomography. PBMCs were isolated from about 10 ml of fresh peripheral blood by Ficoll-Paque density gradient centrifugation. Total RNA was extracted using Trizol reagent, and RNA quality was assessed on an Agilent 2100 Bioanalyzer. General findings and caveats noted by the study authors: In cross-validation, a model built on a 13 V-J signature told ophthalmopathy apart from stable hyperthyroidism with 85% to 90% sensitivity and roughly 81% specificity, and in testing the same model reached 80%/75%. During validation, the model predicted progression to ophthalmopathy a median of roughly six months ahead of onset, with almost 71% sensitivity and 72.22% specificity. Most expanded thyroid clonotypes (frequency above 0.001) were also found in blood, which suggests that blood repertoires may mirror thyroid immune responses. No statistical method was used to fix the sample size in advance, and group allocation was not hidden from the investigators.

This clonotype came up many times. What antigen it recognizes has not been identified. No per-base quality is available; no much larger clone lies one base away. The TCR beta CDR3 regions were amplified from RNA transcripts. A first-round RT-PCR of the TCR CDR3 used the HTBI primer set with the Qiagen OneStep RT-PCR kit. The libraries were constructed in a second round of multiplex PCR and then size-selected and purified. Sequencing of the libraries was done on an Illumina HiSeq2000 using paired-end 100 bp reads. As for the original processing: SOAPnuke was used to process the raw data, removing reads that contained adapters or uncalled bases, had a mean Phred below 15, or lacked an exact match to the constant primer or identifier. COPE v1.2.5 was used to merge high-quality paired reads, and clonotypes were defined as unique nucleotide sequences. MiTCR v1.1 was used to align the clonotypes against IMGT TRBV, TRBD and TRBJ reference segments. Only V-J combinations with frequency above 0.0001, covering 99.2% of repertoires, were analysed. The TCS score was defined as F50 (clonal expansion) divided by E x V (chaos), with BLOSUM62-based TCRdist calculated between CDR3 peptides within each V-J. Welch's t-statistics and random forest reduced 514 V-J features to roughly 13, which were used in a naive Bayes classifier (R e1071). Starting from the raw public reads, TCRdb applied fastp trimming at Q25, assembled clones with MiXCR and retained in-frame beta chains. Records with the same CDR3 protein are collapsed into one entry carrying the most frequent genes and DNA. TCRdb's processing, not the study's, gives the V and J calls here. In this sample the table shows under 300,000 distinct CDR3 sequences, about an eighth of which occur a single time. 7% to 9.5% of the sample is in the top ten clones.

CDR1 and CDR2, per the germline V gene (reference sequence), are MNHEY and SMNVEV. Its CDR3 holds 18 amino acids, cysteine through phenylalanine. The read is trimmed to its CDR3 DNA, 54 bases read in frame from base 1. V lost 5 bases and J lost 0 bases, and the count of bases not matched to a germline gene is 11. Sample: blood. This TCR derives from a woman aged 35 to 49 with Graves' hyperthyroidism. The chain is encoded by TRBV27 joined to TRBJ1-2, and TRBD1 aligns with 11 junction nucleotides. Here the CDR3 is given as CASSGLGTGGSPNYGYTF. The nucleotide sequence is TGTGCCAGCAGTGGGCTGGGGACAGGGGGATCCCCTAACTATGGCTACACCTTC.